Detailed here is one T cell receptor (beta chain). This specimen comes from a study of T cell changes during pregnancy in multiple sclerosis. The V gene's germline CDR1 is MNHNS and CDR2 SASEGT. The CDR3 sequence is 14 residues long. Trimming removed 8 bases from V and 6 bases from J; junction bases left unmatched: 11. Clones were sequenced by immunoSEQ multiplex PCR, and TCRdb holds only the in-frame ones, with some missing. The table has 75,000 to 100,000 clones, approximately 92% seen once. The sample here was peripheral blood, taken after pregnancy. This sequence was found in a female donor with multiple sclerosis, enrolled in a pregnancy study. J is TRBJ2-7 and V is TRBV6-1, with 9 bases lining up with TRBD2. The CDR3 coding sequence is TGTGCCAGCTCCCCCGGCGGGAGGGGCGGCGAGCAGTACTTC. Translated, it gives CASSPGGRGGEQYF.